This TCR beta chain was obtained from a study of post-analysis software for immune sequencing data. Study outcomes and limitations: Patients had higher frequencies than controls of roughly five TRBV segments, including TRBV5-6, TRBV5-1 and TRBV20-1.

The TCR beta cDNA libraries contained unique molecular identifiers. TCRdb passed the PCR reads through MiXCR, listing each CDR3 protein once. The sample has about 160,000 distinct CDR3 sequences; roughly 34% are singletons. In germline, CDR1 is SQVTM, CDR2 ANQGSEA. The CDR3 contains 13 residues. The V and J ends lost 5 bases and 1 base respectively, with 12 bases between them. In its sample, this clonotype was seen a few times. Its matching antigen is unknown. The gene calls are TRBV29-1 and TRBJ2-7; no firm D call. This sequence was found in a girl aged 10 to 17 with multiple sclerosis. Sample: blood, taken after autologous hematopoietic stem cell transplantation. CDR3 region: CSVLGPTSYEQYF. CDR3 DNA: TGCAGCGTTTTAGGGCCGACATCCTACGAGCAGTACTTC.